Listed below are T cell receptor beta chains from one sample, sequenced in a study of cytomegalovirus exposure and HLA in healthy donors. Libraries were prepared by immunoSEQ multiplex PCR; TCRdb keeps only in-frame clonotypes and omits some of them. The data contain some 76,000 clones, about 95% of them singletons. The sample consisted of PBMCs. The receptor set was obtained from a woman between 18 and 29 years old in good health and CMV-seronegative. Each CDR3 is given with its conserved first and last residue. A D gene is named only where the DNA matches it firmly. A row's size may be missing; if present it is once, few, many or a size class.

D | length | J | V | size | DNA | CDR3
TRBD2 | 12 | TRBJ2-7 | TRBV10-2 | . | TGCGCCAGCTGGGGGACTAGCGACGAGCAGTACTTC | CASWGTSDEQYF
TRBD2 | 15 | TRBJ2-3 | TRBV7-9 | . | TGTGCCAGCAGCTCCTGGCGGGAGGGCACAGATACGCAGTATTTT | CASSSWREGTDTQYF
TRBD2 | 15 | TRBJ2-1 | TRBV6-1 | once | TGTGCCAGCAGCTCCTTAGCGGGGGGACACAATGAGCAGTTCTTC | CASSSLAGGHNEQFF
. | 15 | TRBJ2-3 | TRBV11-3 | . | TGTGCCAGCAGGGAAAGGGACATCGGGGCAGATACGCAGTATTTT | CASRERDIGADTQYF
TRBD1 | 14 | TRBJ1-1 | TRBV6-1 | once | TGTGCCAGCAAAGGACAGGGGCAGAACACTGAAGCTTTCTTT | CASKGQGQNTEAFF
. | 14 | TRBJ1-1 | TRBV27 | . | TGTGCCAGCAGTTTCAGGGGTTTGAACACTGAAGCTTTCTTT | CASSFRGLNTEAFF
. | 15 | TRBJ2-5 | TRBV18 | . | TGTGCCAGCTCACCACCAAAAACAGCCCAAGAGACCCAGTACTTC | CASSPPKTAQETQYF
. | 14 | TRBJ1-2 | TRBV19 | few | TGTGCCAGTAGCCCCTGGGACTCCAGAAGCGGCTACACCTTC | CASSPWDSRSGYTF
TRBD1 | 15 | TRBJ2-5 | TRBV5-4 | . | TGTGCCAGCAGCGGAGGGACAGGGGCCAGAGAGACCCAGTACTTC | CASSGGTGARETQYF
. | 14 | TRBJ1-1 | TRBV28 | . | TGTGCCAGCAGAGGCGGACATAAAGTCGCTGAAGCTTTCTTT | CASRGGHKVAEAFF
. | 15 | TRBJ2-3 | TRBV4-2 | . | TGTGCCAGCAGCCAAGAGCCAGGACTGACAGATACGCAGTATTTT | CASSQEPGLTDTQYF
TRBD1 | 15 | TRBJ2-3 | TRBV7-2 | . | TGTGCCAGCAGCTTAAGTGGACAGGGGACAGATACGCAGTATTTT | CASSLSGQGTDTQYF
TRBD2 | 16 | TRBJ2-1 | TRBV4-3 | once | TGCGCCAGCAGCCACGGCGGGGGGGCATCCTACAATGAGCAGTTCTTC | CASSHGGGASYNEQFF
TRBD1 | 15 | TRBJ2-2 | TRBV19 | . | TGTGCCAGTAGTAGCCGGGACAGGGTCACCGGGGAGCTGTTTTTT | CASSSRDRVTGELFF
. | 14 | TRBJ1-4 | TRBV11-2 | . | TGTGCCAGCAGCCCAGGCCCTGAACGGGAAAAACTGTTTTTT | CASSPGPEREKLFF
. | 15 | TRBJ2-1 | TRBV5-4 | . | TGTGCCAGCAGCTGGGACACGAGCTCCTACAATGAGCAGTTCTTC | CASSWDTSSYNEQFF
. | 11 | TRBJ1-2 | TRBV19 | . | TGTGCCAGTAGTGTAGGGCGGGGCTACACCTTC | CASSVGRGYTF
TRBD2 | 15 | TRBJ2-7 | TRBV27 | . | TGTGCCAGCAGTTTATACTTACAGGGACTAGACGAGCAGTACTTC | CASSLYLQGLDEQYF
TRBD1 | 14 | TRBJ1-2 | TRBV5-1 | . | TGCGCCAGCAGCATAGGACAGGGAAACTATGGCTACACCTTC | CASSIGQGNYGYTF
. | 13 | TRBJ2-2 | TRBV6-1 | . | TGTGCCAGCAGTGAATTCGGCACCGGGGAGCTGTTTTTT | CASSEFGTGELFF
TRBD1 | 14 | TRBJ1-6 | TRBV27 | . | TGTGCCAGCAGATCGACAGGGATTAATTCACCCCTCCACTTT | CASRSTGINSPLHF
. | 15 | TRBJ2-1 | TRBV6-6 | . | TGTGCCAGCAGTTACTCCAGAGACAGTCCCAATGAGCAGTTCTTC | CASSYSRDSPNEQFF
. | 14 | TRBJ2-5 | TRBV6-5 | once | TGTGCCAGCAGTTACACGAGGGCAGAAGAGACCCAGTACTTC | CASSYTRAEETQYF
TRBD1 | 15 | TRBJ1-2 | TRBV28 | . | TGTGCCAGCAGTTCCGGGACAGGGGATTATCAGGGCTACACCTTC | CASSSGTGDYQGYTF
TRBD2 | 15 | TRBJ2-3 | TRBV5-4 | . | TGTGCCAGCAGCGCTAGCGGGGGAGGCACAGATACGCAGTATTTT | CASSASGGGTDTQYF
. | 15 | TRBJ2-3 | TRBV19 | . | TGTGCCAGTAGTATAGGGACTGGACCCACAGATACGCAGTATTTT | CASSIGTGPTDTQYF
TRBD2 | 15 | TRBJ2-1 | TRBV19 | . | TGTGCCAGTAGTCCTCCCCGGACTAGCTACAATGAGCAGTTCTTC | CASSPPRTSYNEQFF
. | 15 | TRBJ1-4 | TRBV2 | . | TGTGCCAGCAGCCCAAAGCAGGGAGGTCGGGAAAAACTGTTTTTT | CASSPKQGGREKLFF
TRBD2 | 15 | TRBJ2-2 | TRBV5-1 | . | TGCGCCAGCAGCTGGAGCGGGGGCAACACCGGGGAGCTGTTTTTT | CASSWSGGNTGELFF
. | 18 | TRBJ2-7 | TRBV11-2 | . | TGTGCCAGCAGCTTAGATCTGGAAGGGGCAGGTTTGTCCTACGAGCAGTACTTC | CASSLDLEGAGLSYEQYF
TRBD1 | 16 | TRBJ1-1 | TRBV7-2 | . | TGTGCCAGCAGCAAGACAGGGTGGGGGAGTATCACTGAAGCTTTCTTT | CASSKTGWGSITEAFF
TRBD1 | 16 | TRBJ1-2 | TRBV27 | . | TGTGCCAGCAGTCGCGGACAGGCCCTTACTAACTATGGCTACACCTTC | CASSRGQALTNYGYTF
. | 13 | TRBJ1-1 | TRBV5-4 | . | TGTGCCAGCAGCTTGGCCGGGAACACTGAAGCTTTCTTT | CASSLAGNTEAFF
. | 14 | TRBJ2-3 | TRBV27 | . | TGTGCCAGCAGTTCAATGTTCCGCACAGATACGCAGTATTTT | CASSSMFRTDTQYF
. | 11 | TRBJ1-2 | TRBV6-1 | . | TGTGCCAGCACCCCGAGCTATGGCTACACCTTC | CASTPSYGYTF
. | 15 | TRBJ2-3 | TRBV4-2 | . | TGTGCCAGCAGCCCCCTGGGCTCTAGCACAGATACGCAGTATTTT | CASSPLGSSTDTQYF
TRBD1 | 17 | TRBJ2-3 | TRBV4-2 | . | TGTGCCAGCAGCCAATCGGGACGGGACAGGGGCACAGATACGCAGTATTTT | CASSQSGRDRGTDTQYF
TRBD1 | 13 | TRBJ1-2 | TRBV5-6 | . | TGTGCCAGCAGCGCGACAGGGCCAGATGGCTACACCTTC | CASSATGPDGYTF
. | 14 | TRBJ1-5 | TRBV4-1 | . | TGCGCCAGCAGCCAACGGGGAGATTTGGAGCCCCAGCATTTT | CASSQRGDLEPQHF
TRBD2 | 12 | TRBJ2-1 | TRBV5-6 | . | TGTGCCAGCAGCGGACTAGCACGAGAGCAGTTCTTC | CASSGLAREQFF
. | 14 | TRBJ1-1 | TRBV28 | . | TGTGCCAGCAGTTTATCGGGGGGTGGGACTGAAGCTTTCTTT | CASSLSGGGTEAFF
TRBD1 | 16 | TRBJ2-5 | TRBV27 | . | TGTGCCAGCAGTTCGCGGGGACAGGGCACAGGAGAGACCCAGTACTTC | CASSSRGQGTGETQYF
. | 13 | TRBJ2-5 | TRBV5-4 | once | TGTGCCAGCATGCACTGGAGTGGGGAGACCCAGTACTTC | CASMHWSGETQYF
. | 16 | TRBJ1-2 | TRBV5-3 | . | TGTGCCAGAAGCCAAATCACGGATCAGGATAACTATGGCTACACCTTC | CARSQITDQDNYGYTF
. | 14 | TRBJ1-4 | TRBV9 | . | TGTGCCAGCAGCGTAGGACAGCTCAGCGAAAAACTGTTTTTT | CASSVGQLSEKLFF
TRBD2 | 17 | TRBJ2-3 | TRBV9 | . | TGTGCCAGCAACCCATCCGGGACTAGCACCGGCACAGATACGCAGTATTTT | CASNPSGTSTGTDTQYF
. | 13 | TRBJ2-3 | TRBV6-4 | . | TGTGCCAGCAGTGAGACAGAAGGAAATACGCAGTATTTT | CASSETEGNTQYF
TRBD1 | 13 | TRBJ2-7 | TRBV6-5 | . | TGTGCCAGCAGCACAGGGACAGGGGACGAGCAGTACTTC | CASSTGTGDEQYF
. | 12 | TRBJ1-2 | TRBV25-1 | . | TGTGCCAGCAGTGCTCACAGGGTCGGCTACACCTTC | CASSAHRVGYTF
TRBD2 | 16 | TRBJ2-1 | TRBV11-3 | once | TGTGCCAGCAGCTCCACCGGGACTAGCGGGGTAAATGAGCAGTTCTTC | CASSSTGTSGVNEQFF
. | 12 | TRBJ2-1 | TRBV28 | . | TGTGCCAGCAGTTTAAGCGGGCCCGAGCAGTTCTTC | CASSLSGPEQFF
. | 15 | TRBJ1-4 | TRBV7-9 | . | TGTGCCAGCAGGCCCGGCGGCAGGGATAATGAAAAACTGTTTTTT | CASRPGGRDNEKLFF
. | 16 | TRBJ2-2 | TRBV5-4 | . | TGTGCCAGCAGCCTTGCCGAGGGGGAGAGCACCGGGGAGCTGTTTTTT | CASSLAEGESTGELFF